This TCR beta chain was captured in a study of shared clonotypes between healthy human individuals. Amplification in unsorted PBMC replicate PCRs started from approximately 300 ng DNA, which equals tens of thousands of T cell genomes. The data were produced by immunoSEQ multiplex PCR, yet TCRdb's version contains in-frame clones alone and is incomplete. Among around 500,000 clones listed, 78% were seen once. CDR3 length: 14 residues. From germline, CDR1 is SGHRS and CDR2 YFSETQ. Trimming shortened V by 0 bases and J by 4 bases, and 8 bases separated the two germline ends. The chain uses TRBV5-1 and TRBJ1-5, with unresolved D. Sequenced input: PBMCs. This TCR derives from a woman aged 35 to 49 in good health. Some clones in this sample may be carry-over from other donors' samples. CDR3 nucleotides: TGCGCCAGCAGCTTGGACGGGGTGAATCAGCCCCAGCATTTT. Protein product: CASSLDGVNQPQHF.